These T cell receptor beta chains were read from a single sample in a study of OX40 agonist ivuxolimab in advanced cancers. The protocol was immunoSEQ multiplex PCR, while the TCRdb copy is restricted to in-frame clones and leaves out a portion. The sample consists of around 57,000 clones, roughly 90% of them appearing once. Sequencing used CD4+ or CD8+ T cells sorted from blood, obtained in a trial of the OX40 agonist ivuxolimab. These receptor sequences come from an adult with an advanced solid tumor such as melanoma, head and neck, liver or kidney cancer. CDR3s include the opening cysteine and the closing phenylalanine or tryptophan. D genes are given only for firm matches. Clone sizes are given selectively: once, few, many, or a class where the clone is expanded.

clone size: .
J gene: TRBJ2-1
V gene: TRBV19
D gene: TRBD2
CDR3 protein: CASSIQKRDSNEQFF
CDR3 DNA: TGTGCCAGTAGTATTCAAAAGCGGGATAGCAATGAGCAGTTCTTC

clone size: .
J gene: TRBJ2-5
V gene: TRBV5-1
D gene: TRBD2
CDR3 protein: CASSLGLAGGPQETQYF
CDR3 DNA: TGCGCCAGCAGCTTGGGACTAGCGGGAGGGCCTCAAGAGACCCAGTACTTC

clone size: .
J gene: TRBJ1-1
V gene: TRBV28
D gene: .
CDR3 protein: CASSHRARIEAFF
CDR3 DNA: TGTGCCAGCAGTCACAGGGCCCGTATTGAAGCTTTCTTT

clone size: .
J gene: TRBJ2-1
V gene: TRBV7-2
D gene: TRBD2
CDR3 protein: CASSTRHGLRLAGDEQFF
CDR3 DNA: TGTGCCAGCAGCACCCGACACGGCTTGAGACTAGCGGGAGATGAGCAGTTCTTC

clone size: .
J gene: TRBJ2-7
V gene: TRBV30
D gene: TRBD2
CDR3 protein: CAWSRGGADGYEQYF
CDR3 DNA: TGTGCCTGGAGCCGGGGGGGAGCGGACGGGTACGAGCAGTACTTC

clone size: .
J gene: TRBJ2-3
V gene: TRBV6-1
D gene: .
CDR3 protein: CASSGGLTGDTQYF
CDR3 DNA: TGTGCCAGCAGTGGGGGTTTAACGGGAGATACGCAGTATTTT

clone size: .
J gene: TRBJ2-7
V gene: TRBV12-5
D gene: .
CDR3 protein: CASGLVIYEQYF
CDR3 DNA: TGTGCTAGTGGTTTGGTAATTTACGAGCAGTACTTC

clone size: .
J gene: TRBJ2-1
V gene: TRBV15
D gene: TRBD2
CDR3 protein: CATSRDERASGRVDNEQFF
CDR3 DNA: TGTGCCACCAGCAGAGATGAGCGGGCTAGCGGGAGGGTCGACAATGAGCAGTTCTTC

clone size: .
J gene: TRBJ2-1
V gene: TRBV7-2
D gene: TRBD1
CDR3 protein: CASSPTGTGVAEQFF
CDR3 DNA: TGTGCCAGCAGCCCCACCGGGACAGGGGTCGCTGAGCAGTTCTTC

clone size: .
J gene: TRBJ2-2
V gene: TRBV9
D gene: TRBD1
CDR3 protein: CASSVVPGGTGELFF
CDR3 DNA: TGTGCCAGCAGCGTAGTCCCAGGGGGAACCGGGGAGCTGTTTTTT

clone size: .
J gene: TRBJ1-1
V gene: TRBV11-3
D gene: TRBD1
CDR3 protein: CASSFSGTELNTEAFF
CDR3 DNA: TGTGCCAGCAGCTTCTCCGGGACAGAGCTTAACACTGAAGCTTTCTTT

clone size: .
J gene: TRBJ2-1
V gene: TRBV2
D gene: .
CDR3 protein: CASSGLGLRDFYNEQFF
CDR3 DNA: TGTGCCAGCAGTGGTCTCGGGTTAAGGGACTTCTACAATGAGCAGTTCTTC

clone size: .
J gene: TRBJ2-3
V gene: TRBV28
D gene: .
CDR3 protein: CASRQGGTDTQYF
CDR3 DNA: TGTGCCAGCAGACAGGGGGGGACAGATACGCAGTATTTT

clone size: .
J gene: TRBJ2-5
V gene: TRBV7-2
D gene: TRBD1
CDR3 protein: CASSPTAGPLQGVVETQYF
CDR3 DNA: TGTGCCAGCAGCCCCACGGCTGGCCCGCTCCAGGGGGTGGTAGAGACCCAGTACTTC

clone size: .
J gene: TRBJ1-2
V gene: TRBV7-2
D gene: .
CDR3 protein: CASSRTNYGYTF
CDR3 DNA: TGTGCCAGCAGCCGAACTAACTATGGCTACACCTTC

clone size: .
J gene: TRBJ2-6
V gene: TRBV2
D gene: TRBD1
CDR3 protein: CASRGQHSGANVLTF
CDR3 DNA: TGTGCCAGCAGGGGACAGCACTCTGGGGCCAACGTCCTGACTTTC

clone size: .
J gene: TRBJ2-5
V gene: TRBV19
D gene: TRBD2
CDR3 protein: CASKDSGRRETQYF
CDR3 DNA: TGTGCCAGTAAAGATAGCGGGAGGCGAGAGACCCAGTACTTC

clone size: .
J gene: TRBJ2-3
V gene: TRBV7-8
D gene: TRBD2
CDR3 protein: CASSPATSGRGTDTQYF
CDR3 DNA: TGTGCCAGCAGCCCAGCCACTAGCGGAAGAGGGACAGATACGCAGTATTTT

clone size: .
J gene: TRBJ2-1
V gene: TRBV5-1
D gene: TRBD1
CDR3 protein: CASSSTGFNEQFF
CDR3 DNA: TGCGCCAGCAGTTCGACAGGGTTCAATGAGCAGTTCTTC

clone size: .
J gene: TRBJ2-3
V gene: TRBV7-9
D gene: .
CDR3 protein: CASSLVGPDTQYF
CDR3 DNA: TGTGCCAGCAGCTTAGTTGGCCCAGATACGCAGTATTTT

clone size: .
J gene: TRBJ1-1
V gene: TRBV2
D gene: TRBD1
CDR3 protein: CASRGTVWNTEAFF
CDR3 DNA: TGTGCCAGCAGAGGGACAGTCTGGAACACTGAAGCTTTCTTT

clone size: .
J gene: TRBJ1-5
V gene: TRBV28
D gene: .
CDR3 protein: CASSYQGLPQHF
CDR3 DNA: TGTGCCAGCAGTTACCAGGGTCTACCCCAGCATTTT

clone size: .
J gene: TRBJ2-7
V gene: TRBV6-1
D gene: TRBD1
CDR3 protein: CASSEGTGSYEQYF
CDR3 DNA: TGTGCCAGCAGTGAAGGGACAGGGAGCTACGAGCAGTACTTC

clone size: .
J gene: TRBJ2-7
V gene: TRBV6-1
D gene: TRBD1
CDR3 protein: CATRTGGVSYEQYF
CDR3 DNA: TGTGCCACTCGGACAGGGGGCGTCTCCTACGAGCAGTACTTC

clone size: .
J gene: TRBJ2-3
V gene: TRBV29-1
D gene: TRBD1
CDR3 protein: CSVAGGTGPADTQYF
CDR3 DNA: TGCAGCGTTGCTGGCGGGACAGGTCCCGCAGATACGCAGTATTTT

clone size: .
J gene: TRBJ2-1
V gene: TRBV16
D gene: .
CDR3 protein: CASSQWRVSYNEQFF
CDR3 DNA: TGTGCCAGCAGCCAATGGAGGGTCTCCTACAATGAGCAGTTCTTC

clone size: .
J gene: TRBJ1-4
V gene: TRBV2
D gene: TRBD1
CDR3 protein: CASSVQGGDEKLFF
CDR3 DNA: TGTGCCAGCAGTGTCCAGGGGGGGGATGAAAAACTGTTTTTT

clone size: .
J gene: TRBJ2-7
V gene: TRBV29-1
D gene: .
CDR3 protein: CSVEGQTVYEQYF
CDR3 DNA: TGCAGCGTTGAAGGTCAGACAGTTTACGAGCAGTACTTC

clone size: .
J gene: TRBJ1-3
V gene: TRBV15
D gene: .
CDR3 protein: CATSRPGGNSGNTIYF
CDR3 DNA: TGTGCCACCAGCAGACCCGGGGGGAACTCTGGAAACACCATATATTTT

clone size: .
J gene: TRBJ2-1
V gene: TRBV5-4
D gene: .
CDR3 protein: CASSLVGLPSYNEQFF
CDR3 DNA: TGTGCCAGCAGCTTGGTGGGACTCCCCTCCTACAATGAGCAGTTCTTC

clone size: once
J gene: TRBJ2-7
V gene: TRBV6-1
D gene: .
CDR3 protein: CASSEVRAAGEQYF
CDR3 DNA: TGTGCCAGCAGTGAAGTGCGGGCTGCGGGCGAGCAGTACTTC

clone size: .
J gene: TRBJ2-7
V gene: TRBV5-1
D gene: TRBD2
CDR3 protein: CASSLGSSGNYEQYF
CDR3 DNA: TGTGCCAGCAGCTTGGGCTCTAGCGGGAACTACGAGCAGTACTTC